This T cell receptor beta chain is drawn from a study of blood T cells in healthy people across ages. General study points: No conclusive comparison of naive versus antigen-experienced cells was possible with unsorted PBMCs. The study lacked donor CMV status, which possibly confounded expanded clonotype changes.

The authors ran a second PCR of roughly 6 to 11 cycles using a sample-barcoded 5' primer and a J-beta primer mix. MiXCR, run by TCRdb on the 5' RACE reads, gives a single entry per CDR3 protein. The sample includes about 930,000 distinct CDR3 sequences, roughly 29% of them seen just once. V was clipped by 5 bases and J by 4 bases; unmatched bases: 5. There are 15 residues in the CDR3. Germline V lookup: CDR1 LGHDT, CDR2 YNNKEL (reference sequence). A remark on this clonotype: Its antigen is undetermined.

These same data were also listed under a study on T cells of mothers and their children. That paper states: Healthy Caucasian mothers, a few in number, and their six children were the donors. A primer called M1S, used in the second PCR, added sample barcodes and 2-4 random nucleotides.

This receptor was obtained from a woman aged 40 to 50 in good health. The chain uses TRBV3-1 and TRBJ2-3; 11 nucleotides agree with TRBD2. The sequenced sample consisted of blood. CDR3 bases: TGTGCCAGCAGCTCGACTAGCGGGGTATCAGATACGCAGTATTTT. It translates to CASSSTSGVSDTQYF.